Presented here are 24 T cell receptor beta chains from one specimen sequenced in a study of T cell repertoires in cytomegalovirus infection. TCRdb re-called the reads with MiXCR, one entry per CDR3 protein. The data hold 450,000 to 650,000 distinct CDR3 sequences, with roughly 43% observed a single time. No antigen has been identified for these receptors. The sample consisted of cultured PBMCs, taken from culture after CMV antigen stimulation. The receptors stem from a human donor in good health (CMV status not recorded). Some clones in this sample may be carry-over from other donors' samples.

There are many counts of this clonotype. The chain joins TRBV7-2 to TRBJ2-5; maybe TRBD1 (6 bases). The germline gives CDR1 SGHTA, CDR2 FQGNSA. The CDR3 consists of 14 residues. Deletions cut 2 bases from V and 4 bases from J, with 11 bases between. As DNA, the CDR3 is TGTGCCAGCAGCTTAATGTCCAGGGGAGAGACCCAGTACTTC. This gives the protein CASSLMSRGETQYF.

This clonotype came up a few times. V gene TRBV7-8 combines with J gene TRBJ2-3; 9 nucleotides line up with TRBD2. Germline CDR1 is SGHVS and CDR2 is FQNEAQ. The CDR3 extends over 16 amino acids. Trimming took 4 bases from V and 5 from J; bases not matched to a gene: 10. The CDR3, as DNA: TGTGCCAGCAGCTCCTGGGGCGGGAGGGTAGGAGATACGCAGTATTTT. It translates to CASSSWGGRVGDTQYF.

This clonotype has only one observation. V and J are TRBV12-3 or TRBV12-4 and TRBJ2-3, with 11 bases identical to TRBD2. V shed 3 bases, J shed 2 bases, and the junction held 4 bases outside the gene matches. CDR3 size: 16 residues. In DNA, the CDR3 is TGTGCCAGCAGTTTTCGACTAGCGGGACTCACAGATACGCAGTATTTT. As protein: CASSFRLAGLTDTQYF.

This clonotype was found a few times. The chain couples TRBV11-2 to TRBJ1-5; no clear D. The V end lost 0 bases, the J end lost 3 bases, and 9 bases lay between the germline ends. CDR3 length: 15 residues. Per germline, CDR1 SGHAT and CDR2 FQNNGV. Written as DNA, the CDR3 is TGTGCCAGCAGCTTAGAGGGAAGGATCAATCAGCCCCAGCATTTT. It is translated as CASSLEGRINQPQHF.

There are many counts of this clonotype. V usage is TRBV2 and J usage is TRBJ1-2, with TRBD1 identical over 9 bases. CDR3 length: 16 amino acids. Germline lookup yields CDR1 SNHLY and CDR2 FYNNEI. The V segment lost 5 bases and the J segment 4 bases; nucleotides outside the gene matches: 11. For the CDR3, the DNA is TGTGCCAGCAGTAAATCACAGGGGGCTACGAGCTATGGCTACACCTTC. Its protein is CASSKSQGATSYGYTF.

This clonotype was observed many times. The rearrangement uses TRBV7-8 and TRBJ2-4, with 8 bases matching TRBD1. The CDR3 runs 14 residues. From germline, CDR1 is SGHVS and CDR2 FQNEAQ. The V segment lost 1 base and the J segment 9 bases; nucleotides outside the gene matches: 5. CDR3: CASSLGQGAGIQYF. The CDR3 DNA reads TGTGCCAGCAGCTTAGGCCAGGGGGCGGGCATTCAGTACTTC. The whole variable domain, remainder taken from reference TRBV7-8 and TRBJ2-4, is GAGVSQSPRYKVAKRGQDVALRCDPISGHVSLFWYQQALGQGPEFLTYFQNEAQLDKSGLPSDRFFAERPEGSVSTLKIQRTQQEDSAVYLCASSLGQGAGIQYFGAGTRLSVL.

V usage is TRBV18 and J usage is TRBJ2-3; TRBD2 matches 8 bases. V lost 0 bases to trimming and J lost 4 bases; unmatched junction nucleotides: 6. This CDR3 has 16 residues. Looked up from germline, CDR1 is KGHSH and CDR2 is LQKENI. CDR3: CASSPPRAGAPDTQYF. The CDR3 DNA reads TGTGCCAGCTCACCACCTAGAGCGGGAGCCCCAGATACGCAGTATTTT.

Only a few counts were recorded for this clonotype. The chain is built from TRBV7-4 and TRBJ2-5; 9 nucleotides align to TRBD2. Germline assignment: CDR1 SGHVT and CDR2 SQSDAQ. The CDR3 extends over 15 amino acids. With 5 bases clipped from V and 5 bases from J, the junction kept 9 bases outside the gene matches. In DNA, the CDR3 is TGTGCCAGCAGCCCCCGCGGGACTAGCTACGAGACCCAGTACTTC. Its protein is CASSPRGTSYETQYF.

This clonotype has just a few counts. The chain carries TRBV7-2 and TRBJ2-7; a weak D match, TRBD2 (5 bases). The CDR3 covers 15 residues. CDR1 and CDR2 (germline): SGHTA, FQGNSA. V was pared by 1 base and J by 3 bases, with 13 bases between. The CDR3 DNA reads TGTGCCAGCAGCTTAGGTGGAGGCATCTTCTACGAGCAGTACTTC. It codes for CASSLGGGIFYEQYF.

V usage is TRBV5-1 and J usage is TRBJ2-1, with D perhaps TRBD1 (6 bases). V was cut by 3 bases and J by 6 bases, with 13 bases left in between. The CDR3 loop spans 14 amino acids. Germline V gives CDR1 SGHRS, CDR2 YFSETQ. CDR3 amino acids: CASSSWTDSNEQFF. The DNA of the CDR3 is TGCGCCAGCAGCTCCTGGACAGACTCCAATGAGCAGTTCTTC.

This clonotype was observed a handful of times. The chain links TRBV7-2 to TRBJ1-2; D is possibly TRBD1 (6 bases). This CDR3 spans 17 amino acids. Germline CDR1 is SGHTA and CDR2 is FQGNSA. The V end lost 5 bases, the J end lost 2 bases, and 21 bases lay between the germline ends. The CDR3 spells CASSPTRFSGANYGYTF. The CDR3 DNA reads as TGTGCCAGCAGCCCCACCAGATTTTCAGGGGCAAACTATGGCTACACCTTC.

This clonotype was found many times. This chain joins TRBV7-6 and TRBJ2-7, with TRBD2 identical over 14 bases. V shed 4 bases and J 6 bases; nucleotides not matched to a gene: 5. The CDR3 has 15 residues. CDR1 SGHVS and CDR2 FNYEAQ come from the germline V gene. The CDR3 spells CASSSGLAGGLEQYF. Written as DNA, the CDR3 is TGTGCCAGCAGCTCAGGACTAGCGGGAGGCCTCGAGCAGTACTTC.

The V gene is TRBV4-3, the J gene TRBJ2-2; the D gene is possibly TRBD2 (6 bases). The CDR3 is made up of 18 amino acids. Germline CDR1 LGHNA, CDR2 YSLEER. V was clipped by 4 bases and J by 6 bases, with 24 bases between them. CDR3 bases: TGCGCCAGCAGCCTCGGGAGATGGGGGGTCAACGACCCCGGGGAGCTGTTTTTT. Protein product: CASSLGRWGVNDPGELFF.

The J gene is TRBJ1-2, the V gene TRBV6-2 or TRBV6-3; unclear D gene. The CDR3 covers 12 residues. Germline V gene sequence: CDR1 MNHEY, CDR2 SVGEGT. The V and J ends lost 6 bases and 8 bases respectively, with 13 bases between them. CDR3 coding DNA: TGTGCCAGCAGGCCGGACGTTGGCGGCTACACCTTC. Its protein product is CASRPDVGGYTF.

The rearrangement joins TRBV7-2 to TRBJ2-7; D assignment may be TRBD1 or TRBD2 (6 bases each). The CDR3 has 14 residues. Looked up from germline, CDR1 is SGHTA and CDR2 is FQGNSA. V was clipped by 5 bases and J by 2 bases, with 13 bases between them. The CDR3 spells CASSRGAGPYEQYF. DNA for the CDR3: TGTGCCAGCAGCAGGGGGGCAGGTCCCTACGAGCAGTACTTC.

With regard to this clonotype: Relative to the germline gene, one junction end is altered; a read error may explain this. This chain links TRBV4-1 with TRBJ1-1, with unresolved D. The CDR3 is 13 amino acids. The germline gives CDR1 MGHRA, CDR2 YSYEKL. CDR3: CASSQGSGTEAFF. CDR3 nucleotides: TGTGCCAGCAGCCAAGGGTCTGGTACTGAAGCTTTCTTT.

CDR3 residues: CAISGGEGETQYF. In DNA form, the CDR3 reads TGTGCCATCAGTGGAGGGGAAGGAGAGACCCAGTACTTC. V gene TRBV10-3 combines with J gene TRBJ2-5, with D tentatively TRBD1 or TRBD2 (5 bases each). The ends were cut back, 4 bases at V and 4 bases at J, with 10 bases in the middle. CDR1 is ENHRY, CDR2 SYGVKD, per germline. The CDR3 runs 13 residues.

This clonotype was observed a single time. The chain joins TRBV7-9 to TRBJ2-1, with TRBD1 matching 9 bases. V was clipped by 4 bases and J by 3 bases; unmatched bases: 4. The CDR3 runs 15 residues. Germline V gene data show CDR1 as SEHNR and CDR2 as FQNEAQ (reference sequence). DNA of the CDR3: TGTGCCAGCAGCTCTAGACAGGGGGTCTACAATGAGCAGTTCTTC. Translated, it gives CASSSRQGVYNEQFF. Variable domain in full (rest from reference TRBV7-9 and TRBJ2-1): DTGVSQNPRHKITKRGQNVTFRCDPISEHNRLYWYRQTLGQGPEFLTYFQNEAQLEKSRLLSDRFSAERPKGSFSTLEIQRTEQGDSAMYLCASSSRQGVYNEQFFGPGTRLTVL.

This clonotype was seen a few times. This CDR3 is CASSLVATPGANVLTF. The DNA of the CDR3 is TGTGCCAGCAGCTTAGTAGCGACCCCTGGGGCCAACGTCCTGACTTTC. The rearrangement links TRBV7-2 to TRBJ2-6; tentatively, D is TRBD2 (5 bases). Germline CDR1 SGHTA, CDR2 FQGNSA. Trimming took off 1 base at V and 2 bases at J, with 9 bases between the two ends. The CDR3 is 16 residues long. The full variable domain, in which reference TRBV7-2 and TRBJ2-6 provide the parts outside the CDR3, is GAGVSQSPSNKVTEKGKDVELRCDPISGHTALYWYRQSLGQGLEFLIYFQGNSAPDKSGLPSDRFSAERTGGSVSTLTIQRTQQEDSAVYLCASSLVATPGANVLTFGAGSRLTVL.

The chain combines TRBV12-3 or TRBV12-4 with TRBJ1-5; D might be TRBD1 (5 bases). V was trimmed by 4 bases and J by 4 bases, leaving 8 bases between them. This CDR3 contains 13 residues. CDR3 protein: CASSSRVNQPQHF. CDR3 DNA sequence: TGTGCCAGCAGTTCCAGGGTGAATCAGCCCCAGCATTTT.

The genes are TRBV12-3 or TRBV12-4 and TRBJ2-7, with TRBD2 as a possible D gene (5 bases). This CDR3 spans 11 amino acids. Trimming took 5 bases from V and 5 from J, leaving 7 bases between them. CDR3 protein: CASSPADEQYF. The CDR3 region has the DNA TGTGCCAGCAGTCCAGCGGACGAGCAGTACTTC.

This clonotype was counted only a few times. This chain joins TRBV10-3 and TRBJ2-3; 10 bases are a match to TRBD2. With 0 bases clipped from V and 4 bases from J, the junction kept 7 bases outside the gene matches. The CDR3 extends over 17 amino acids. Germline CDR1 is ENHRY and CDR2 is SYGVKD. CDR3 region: CAISESVPSGGPDTQYF. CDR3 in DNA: TGTGCCATCAGTGAGTCTGTTCCTAGCGGGGGACCAGATACGCAGTATTTT.

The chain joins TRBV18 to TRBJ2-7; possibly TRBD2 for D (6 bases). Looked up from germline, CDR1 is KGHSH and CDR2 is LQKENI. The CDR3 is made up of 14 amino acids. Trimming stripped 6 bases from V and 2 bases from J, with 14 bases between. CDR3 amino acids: CASSTRGTAYEQYF. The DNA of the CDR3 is TGTGCCAGCTCCACCCGGGGGACCGCCTACGAGCAGTACTTC.

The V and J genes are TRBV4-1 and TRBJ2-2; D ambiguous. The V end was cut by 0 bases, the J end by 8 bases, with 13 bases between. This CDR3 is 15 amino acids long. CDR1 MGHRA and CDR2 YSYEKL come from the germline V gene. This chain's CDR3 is CASSQDQALRGELFF. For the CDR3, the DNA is TGCGCCAGCAGCCAAGATCAAGCACTCCGAGGGGAGCTGTTTTTT.